This T cell receptor (beta chain) was sequenced in a study of blood T cells in healthy people across ages. Study-level findings and limits: PBMCs left unsorted prevented a conclusive naive versus antigen-experienced comparison.

Through a sample-barcoded 5' primer and a J-beta primer mix, a second PCR was run for roughly 6 to 11 cycles. CDR3-containing paired-end reads numbering at least 2.5 million came from each sample. TCRdb re-called the 5' RACE reads through MiXCR, storing one row per CDR3 protein. Altogether some 1.6 million distinct CDR3 sequences are present, around 35% being singletons, with the ten largest covering around 11%. As to this clonotype: The antigen is not known.

The sequence derives from a woman aged 25 to 39 in good health. The sample taken for sequencing was blood.

The DNA for the CDR3 is TGTGCCAGCTCACCAAGGGACGGCGGGAGCACAGATACGCAGTATTTT. It specifies CASSPRDGGSTDTQYF. The rearrangement uses TRBV18 and TRBJ2-3, with D perhaps matching TRBD1 or TRBD2 (5 bases each). The CDR3 length is 16 residues. Per germline, CDR1 KGHSH and CDR2 LQKENI. Trimming cost V 2 bases and J 0 bases, with 12 bases left between them.